The clone carrying this T cell receptor beta chain came up a few times. Its antigen is as yet unknown. The data originate from a study of beta chain features in type 1 diabetes. Investigators reverse transcribed all isolated RNA, so they sequenced expressed TCRB transcripts. Using immunoSEQ multiplex PCR, the repertoire was profiled, and TCRdb retains in-frame clones only, with some absent. The sample shows more than 140,000 clones, 9% to 10% of them seen only once. General study findings and limits: cDNA-based reads could over-represent cells with high TCR expression.

The CDR3 sequence is 16 residues long. Germline values: CDR1 KGHSH, CDR2 LQKENI. J was trimmed by 7 bases and V by 6 bases; bases with no gene match: 7. Sequencing was carried out using central memory CD4+ T cells from blood. The source is a woman aged 40 to 50 in good health. The chain links TRBV18 to TRBJ2-1; TRBD2 agrees at 15 bases. The CDR3 here is CASSLGLAGGLNEQFF. CDR3 nucleotide sequence: TGTGCCAGCTCTCTCGGACTAGCGGGGGGGCTGAATGAGCAGTTCTTC.